This TCR beta chain was identified during a study of blood T cell repertoires in COVID-19. Across the whole study: COVID-19 samples, acute and convalescent, were from the United States, Italy and Spain. PBMCs, B-cell-depleted T cells, or T cells provided the cDNA or gDNA that made up the material.

V gave up 3 bases and J gave up 0 bases, with 5 bases separating them. The germline V gene encodes CDR1 MGHRA and CDR2 YSYEKL. The CDR3 contains 14 residues. Source study methods: Amplified reference gene primers provided the basis for estimating nucleated cell counts. Profiling relied on immunoSEQ multiplex PCR, and the TCRdb table lists in-frame clones only, not all of them. V and J calls and clone size follow that table, whereas D and trimming were derived from the DNA. In the table there are about 250,000 clones, 88% of which are singletons. The chain links TRBV4-1 to TRBJ2-2; no clear D gene. The clonotype comes from a woman aged 25-40 years with acute or convalescent COVID-19. Material for sequencing was peripheral blood. CDR3 bases: TGCGCCAGCAGCCAGACTTCGAACACCGGGGAGCTGTTTTTT. Protein: CASSQTSNTGELFF.